Shown below are 29 T cell receptor beta chains from a single sample sequenced in a study of blood T cell repertoires in COVID-19. The table came from immunoSEQ multiplex PCR; TCRdb's copy has only in-frame clones and leaves some out. The sample includes about 83,000 clones, around 84% of them seen just once. Specimen: peripheral blood. The receptors stem from a woman older than 75 in a cohort sampled during active or convalescent COVID-19.

The chain has TRBV6-5 and TRBJ2-3; D is possibly TRBD2 (6 bases). Germline CDR1 is MNHEY and CDR2 is SVGAGI. V lost 0 bases to trimming and J lost 8 bases, with 12 bases between them. The CDR3 totals 14 residues. CDR3 residues: CASSYSGEEATQYF. Written as DNA, the CDR3 is TGTGCCAGCAGTTACTCAGGGGAGGAGGCTACGCAGTATTTT.

V is TRBV6-5 and J is TRBJ1-5; 8 positions agree with TRBD1. Per germline, CDR1 MNHEY and CDR2 SVGAGI. V was pared by 4 bases and J by 6 bases, with 8 bases of the junction left unmatched. This CDR3 is 15 amino acids long. CDR3 in amino acids: CASSLDRAGIQPQHF. CDR3 DNA: TGTGCCAGCAGTTTGGACAGGGCCGGGATTCAGCCCCAGCATTTT.

The rearrangement joins TRBV13 to TRBJ1-1; D perhaps matches TRBD1 (5 bases). Germline values: CDR1 PRHDT, CDR2 FYEKMQ (reference sequence). The CDR3 totals 12 residues. Between the trimmed V and J ends, which lost 5 bases and 6 bases, there was a span of 10 bases. CDR3 nucleotides: TGTGCCAGCAGCCCAGGACATCCTGAAGCTTTCTTT. Protein sequence: CASSPGHPEAFF.

The rearrangement joins TRBV30 to TRBJ1-5, with D possibly matching TRBD1 (6 bases). Germline-derived CDR1 and CDR2 are GTSNPN and SVGIG (reference sequence). This CDR3 is built from 13 residues. Trimming removed 4 bases at V and 4 bases at J, with 11 bases between. CDR3 nucleotides: TGTGCCTGGACCGGGGGGGCAAATCAGCCCCAGCATTTT. It translates to CAWTGGANQPQHF. The whole variable domain, remainder taken from reference TRBV30 and TRBJ1-5, is SQTIHQWPATLVQPVGSPLSLECTVEGTSNPNLYWYRQAAGRGLQLLFYSVGIGQISSEVPQNLSASRPQDRQFILSSKKLLLSDSGFYLCAWTGGANQPQHFGDGTRLSIL.

V and J are TRBV18 and TRBJ2-5; 7 bases map to TRBD1. The V segment lost 4 bases and the J segment 3 bases; nucleotides outside the gene matches: 5. The CDR3 sequence is 14 residues long. In germline, CDR1 is KGHSH, CDR2 LQKENI. The CDR3: CASSLSGTEETQYF. CDR3 coding DNA: TGTGCCAGCTCACTGTCGGGGACAGAAGAGACCCAGTACTTC.

The V call is TRBV5-6, the J call TRBJ2-1, with 8 nucleotides matching TRBD1. Trimming at V came to 4 bases and at J to 1 base, leaving 1 base not matched to a gene. The CDR3 sequence is 14 residues long. Germline assignment: CDR1 SGHDT and CDR2 YYEEEE. The CDR3, as DNA: TGTGCCAGCAGCCGGACAGGGTCCTACAATGAGCAGTTCTTC. Translated, it gives CASSRTGSYNEQFF.

This clone was observed a single time. The rearrangement uses TRBV11-2 and TRBJ2-1; 10 bases agree with TRBD1. The CDR3 is 17 amino acids. The germline V gene has CDR1 SGHAT and CDR2 FQNNGV. The trim removed 5 bases at V and 5 bases at J, leaving 12 bases unmatched. CDR3 sequence: CASSQGQGTPHHNEQFF. CDR3 in DNA: TGTGCCAGCAGCCAGGGACAGGGGACCCCTCACCACAATGAGCAGTTCTTC.

The chain carries TRBV5-1 and TRBJ1-6, with unresolved D. This CDR3 contains 15 residues. Trimming removed 4 bases from V and 4 bases from J, with 12 bases in between. Germline V gives CDR1 SGHRS, CDR2 YFSETQ. The CDR3 DNA is TGCGCCAGCAGCAGGAGGACGGAGTATAATTCACCCCTCCACTTT. It encodes CASSRRTEYNSPLHF.

This chain connects TRBV6-1 to TRBJ2-3; possible D gene TRBD2, 5 bases. The CDR3 covers 18 residues. The V and J ends lost 4 bases and 1 base respectively, with 21 bases between them. Germline CDR1 reads MNHNS; CDR2 reads SASEGT. CDR3 residues: CASSGSGRWRAGTDTQYF. CDR3 sequence (DNA): TGTGCCAGCAGTGGGTCCGGGCGATGGCGGGCTGGCACAGATACGCAGTATTTT.

This chain uses TRBV7-3 with TRBJ2-1, with 7 bases aligning to TRBD2. After removal of 1 base from V and 8 bases from J, the junction contained 11 bases not matched to a gene. The CDR3 has 16 amino acids. The V gene's germline CDR1 is SGHTA and CDR2 FQGTGA. The CDR3 DNA sequence: TGTGCCAGCAGCTTAAGAGGATGGGCCGGGAGGCATGAGCAGTTCTTC. Residues: CASSLRGWAGRHEQFF.

The CDR3 here is CASSSRGQGNQPQHF. CDR3 in DNA: TGTGCCAGCAGCTCCCGAGGACAGGGGAATCAGCCCCAGCATTTT. This chain joins TRBV7-3 and TRBJ1-5, with 9 positions matching TRBD1. This CDR3 has 15 residues. J gave up 4 bases and V 4 bases, and 5 bases lay outside the gene matches. Looked up from germline, CDR1 is SGHTA and CDR2 is FQGTGA. The complete variable domain, with remaining parts taken from reference TRBV7-3 and TRBJ1-5, reads GAGVSQTPSNKVTEKGKYVELRCDPISGHTALYWYRQSLGQGPEFLIYFQGTGAADDSGLPNDRFFAVRPEGSVSTLKIQRTERGDSAVYLCASSSRGQGNQPQHFGDGTRLSIL.

The chain couples TRBV7-2 to TRBJ2-7; a possible D gene is TRBD1 (6 bases). Trimming cost V 5 bases and J 6 bases, with 14 bases left between them. The CDR3 is 13 residues long. Germline V gene lookup returns CDR1 SGHTA and CDR2 FQGNSA. CDR3 sequence (DNA): TGTGCCAGCAGCGCCTCGACAGGATTCGAGCAGTACGTC. This translates into CASSASTGFEQYV.

The CDR3 region has the DNA TGCAGCGTTGAATCTAGCGGGAGGAACTATGAGCAGTTCTTC. Its protein is CSVESSGRNYEQFF. The V and J genes are TRBV29-1 and TRBJ2-1; TRBD2 aligns across 11 bases. The CDR3 length is 14 residues. CDR1 and CDR2 from the germline V gene are SQVTM and ANQGSEA. J lost 8 bases, V lost 2 bases, and 5 bases had no gene match.

CDR3 DNA: TGTGCCAGTAGCCCGGGGGACCTAGCCAAAAACATTCAGTACTTC. It yields the protein CASSPGDLAKNIQYF. The chain links TRBV19 to TRBJ2-4; perhaps TRBD2 as D (6 bases). Germline CDR1 LNHDA, CDR2 SQIVND (reference sequence). Trimming cost V 6 bases and J 0 bases, with 12 bases left between them. CDR3 size: 15 residues.

The V and J genes are TRBV6-5 and TRBJ2-7; the match to TRBD1 covers 7 bases. CDR1 and CDR2 (germline): MNHEY, SVGAGI. The CDR3 contains 14 residues. With 7 bases clipped from V and 2 bases from J, the junction kept 8 bases outside the gene matches. For the CDR3, the DNA is TGTGCCAGCACCCGGACAGGAGCTCCCTACGAGCAGTACTTC. It yields the protein CASTRTGAPYEQYF.

The chain has TRBV5-1 and TRBJ2-7; TRBD2 matches 10 bases. CDR1 SGHRS and CDR2 YFSETQ come from the germline V gene. This CDR3 has 18 amino acids. Trimming removed 4 bases from V and 3 bases from J; junction bases left unmatched: 16. CDR3 sequence reads: CASSPTASGSSLNYEQYF. The CDR3 coding sequence is TGCGCCAGCAGCCCGACTGCTAGCGGGAGTTCCTTGAACTACGAGCAGTACTTC.

The J gene is TRBJ2-3, the V gene TRBV6-1, with unresolved D. CDR1 is MNHNS and CDR2 is SASEGT in the germline V gene. There are 12 residues in the CDR3. Between the trimmed V and J ends, which lost 1 base and 12 bases, there was a span of 11 bases. CDR3 nucleotides: TGTGCCAGCAGTGAAGAGCCCCCCGCACAGTATTTT. Its protein product is CASSEEPPAQYF.

The V gene is TRBV7-9, the J gene TRBJ1-2; the match to TRBD1 covers 7 bases. The CDR3 is made up of 13 amino acids. Germline assignment: CDR1 SEHNR and CDR2 FQNEAQ (reference sequence). V was pared by 4 bases and J by 8 bases, with 7 bases of the junction left unmatched. CDR3 in amino acids: CASSSRGQRGYTF. DNA of the CDR3: TGTGCCAGCAGCTCTAGGGGGCAGCGAGGCTACACCTTC.

The chain couples TRBV28 to TRBJ1-1; D not resolved. The CDR3 runs 12 residues. V gave up 4 bases and J gave up 11 bases, with 14 bases separating them. The germline V gene encodes CDR1 MDHEN and CDR2 SYDVKM. Written as DNA, the CDR3 is TGTGCCAGCAGTTACCGGCCCGGGAGGGCTTTCTTT. It encodes CASSYRPGRAFF.

CDR3 DNA: TGTGCCAGTAGCCCCGACACCGCTGGTGGCTACACCTTC. Translation: CASSPDTAGGYTF. The genes are TRBV19 and TRBJ1-2, with D hard to call. Trimming left V 6 bases short and J 7 bases short, with 15 bases between. This CDR3 contains 13 residues. The germline CDR1 and CDR2 sequences are LNHDA and SQIVND (reference sequence). The full variable domain, rest sourced from reference TRBV19 and TRBJ1-2, is DGGITQSPKYLFRKEGQNVTLSCEQNLNHDAMYWYRQDPGQGLRLIYYSQIVNDFQKGDIAEGYSVSREKKESFPLTVTSAQKNPTAFYLCASSPDTAGGYTFGSGTRLTVV.

This clone appeared a single time. The V gene is TRBV28, the J gene TRBJ1-5; D uncertain. This CDR3 has 11 amino acids. In germline, CDR1 is MDHEN, CDR2 SYDVKM. Trimming cost V 6 bases and J 6 bases, with 6 bases left between them. CDR3 region: CASSSSQPQHF. The CDR3 nucleotides are TGTGCCAGCAGCTCGAGTCAGCCCCAGCATTTT. Together with reference TRBV28 and TRBJ1-5, the CDR3 gives the full variable domain: DVKVTQSSRYLVKRTGEKVFLECVQDMDHENMFWYRQDPGLGLRLIYFSYDVKMKEKGDIPEGYSVSREKKERFSLILESASTNQTSMYLCASSSSQPQHFGDGTRLSIL.

This rearrangement joins TRBV5-1 to TRBJ1-2, with 11 bases aligning to TRBD1. Germline trimming cut 2 bases from V and 10 bases from J; bases unmatched to any gene: 13. CDR3 size: 16 residues. Germline V gene sequence: CDR1 SGHRS, CDR2 YFSETQ. The CDR3 region has the DNA TGCGCCAGCAGCTTCGGGACAGGGGGGCCTGGGGAGGTCTACACCTTC. Residues: CASSFGTGGPGEVYTF.

V usage is TRBV24-1 and J usage is TRBJ1-5, with a tentative D call TRBD1 (5 bases). The ends were cut back, 4 bases at V and 7 bases at J, with 16 bases in the middle. Germline CDR1 and CDR2: KGHDR and SFDVKD. This CDR3 region has 15 residues. The CDR3: CATSDSGWVGQPQHF. In DNA form, the CDR3 reads TGTGCCACCAGTGACTCAGGGTGGGTAGGCCAGCCCCAGCATTTT.

This chain links TRBV30 with TRBJ1-1; D gene uncertain. V was trimmed by 6 bases and J by 1 base, leaving 12 bases between them. The CDR3 has 13 amino acids. CDR1 is GTSNPN, CDR2 SVGIG, per germline (reference sequence). CDR3 region: CACTRQPNTEAFF. The CDR3 DNA reads TGTGCCTGTACGAGACAACCGAACACTGAAGCTTTCTTT.

This clone was picked up one time. The rearrangement joins TRBV3-1 (or the pseudogene TRBV3-2) to TRBJ2-5; TRBD1 matches at 8 bases. Trimming removed 4 bases from V and 0 bases from J; junction bases left unmatched: 4. The V gene's germline CDR1 is LGHDT and CDR2 YNNKEL (reference sequence). The CDR3 length is 15 residues. CDR3 nucleotide sequence: TGTGCCAGCAGCCTCCGGACAGGGTACCAAGAGACCCAGTACTTC. Protein product: CASSLRTGYQETQYF.

This clone came up many times. This rearrangement joins TRBV11-2 to TRBJ2-1; D ambiguous. Germline V CDR1 and CDR2: SGHAT, FQNNGV. V was cut by 5 bases and J by 7 bases, with 12 bases left in between. The CDR3 totals 13 residues. Here the CDR3 reads CASSTDAPNEQFF. Written as DNA, the CDR3 is TGTGCCAGCAGCACAGACGCCCCTAATGAGCAGTTCTTC. The full variable domain, rest sourced from reference TRBV11-2 and TRBJ2-1, is EAGVAQSPRYKIIEKRQSVAFWCNPISGHATLYWYQQILGQGPKLLIQFQNNGVVDDSQLPKDRFSAERLKGVDSTLKIQPAKLEDSAVYLCASSTDAPNEQFFGPGTRLTVL.

This clone was detected once. The chain couples TRBV30 to TRBJ2-7, with 9 bases fitting TRBD2. The CDR3 spans 14 residues. The ends lost 3 bases at V and 7 bases at J; junction bases unmatched: 10. Per germline, CDR1 GTSNPN and CDR2 SVGIG (reference sequence). CDR3: CAWSGGRAPWEQYF. The CDR3 nucleotides read TGTGCCTGGAGCGGCGGGAGGGCCCCTTGGGAGCAGTACTTC.

The rearrangement links TRBV5-1 to TRBJ1-4, with D perhaps matching TRBD1 (5 bases). The V gene's germline CDR1 is SGHRS and CDR2 YFSETQ. The CDR3 has 15 residues. V gave up 0 bases and J gave up 5 bases, with 11 bases separating them. The CDR3 region is CASSLVGHENEKLFF. CDR3 sequence (DNA): TGCGCCAGCAGCTTGGTCGGACACGAAAATGAAAAACTGTTTTTT.

V gene TRBV28 combines with J gene TRBJ1-2; unclear D gene. Trimming stripped 2 bases from V and 2 bases from J, with 12 bases between. CDR1 and CDR2 (germline): MDHEN, SYDVKM. This CDR3 spans 15 amino acids. The CDR3 region is CASSLSLGVNYGYTF. The CDR3 nucleotides are TGTGCCAGCAGTTTAAGCCTCGGGGTGAACTATGGCTACACCTTC.